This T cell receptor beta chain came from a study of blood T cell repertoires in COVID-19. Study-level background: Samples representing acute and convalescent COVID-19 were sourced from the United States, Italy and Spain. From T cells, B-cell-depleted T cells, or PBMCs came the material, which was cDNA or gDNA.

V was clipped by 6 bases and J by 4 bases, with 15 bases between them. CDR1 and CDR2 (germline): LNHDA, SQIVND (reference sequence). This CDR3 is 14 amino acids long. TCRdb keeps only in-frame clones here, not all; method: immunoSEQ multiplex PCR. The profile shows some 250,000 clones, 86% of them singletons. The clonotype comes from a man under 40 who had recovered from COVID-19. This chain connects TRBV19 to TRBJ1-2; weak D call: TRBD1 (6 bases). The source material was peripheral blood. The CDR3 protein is CASSPSDRLYGYTF. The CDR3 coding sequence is TGTGCCAGTAGCCCTTCCGACAGGCTCTATGGCTACACCTTC.